This is a list of T cell receptor beta chains from one sample in a study of T cells in Graves' hyperthyroidism and ophthalmopathy. TCRdb analysed the multiplex PCR reads with MiXCR anew, one entry per CDR3 protein. The table lists 240,000 or so distinct CDR3 sequences, about 16% of them singletons, with about 29% in the top ten. Sequenced material: blood. These receptors all come from a woman between 18 and 30 years old with Graves' ophthalmopathy. The CDR3 runs from the conserved cysteine through the conserved F or W. Fields, in order: V gene, J gene, D gene, clone size, CDR3 protein, CDR3 DNA. The D gene is left open where the match is weak. Part of the rows lack a size; the others show once, few, many or a class for expanded clones.

TRBV6-5,TRBJ1-1,TRBD1,many,CASSYVRGKTEAFF,TGTGCCAGCAGTTACGTCAGGGGGAAAACTGAAGCTTTCTTT
TRBV15,TRBJ1-6,.,many,CATSRVGHDNSPLHF,TGTGCCACCAGCAGAGTTGGGCACGATAATTCACCCCTCCACTTT
TRBV6-1,TRBJ2-7,TRBD2,few,CASSTSGRAYEQYF,TGTGCCAGCAGTACGAGCGGGAGGGCCTACGAGCAGTACTTC
TRBV20-1,TRBJ2-7,TRBD2,.,CSATLTSGGDEQYF,TGCAGTGCTACTCTCACTAGCGGGGGGGACGAGCAGTACTTC
TRBV27,TRBJ2-1,TRBD2,.,CASTQRGLAGWNEQFF,TGTGCCAGCACCCAGCGCGGACTAGCGGGATGGAATGAGCAGTTCTTC
TRBV28,TRBJ1-2,TRBD1,many,CASSLYREWTGTGYTF,TGTGCCAGCAGTTTATATAGAGAGTGGACAGGGACTGGCTACACCTTC
TRBV29-1,TRBJ2-1,TRBD2,.,CSVSYPGTSGIINEQFF,TGCAGCGTCTCCTACCCCGGGACTAGCGGGATAATCAATGAGCAGTTCTTC
TRBV28,TRBJ1-1,.,.,CACSSRPGGALF,TGTGCCTGCAGCTCCAGACCCGGCGGGGCTCTCTTT
TRBV20-1,TRBJ1-1,.,many,CSVSGGNEAFF,TGCAGTGTTAGTGGGGGGAATGAAGCTTTCTTT
TRBV29-1,TRBJ2-2,.,once,CSVYRPPNTGELFF,TGCAGCGTTTACAGGCCTCCAAACACCGGGGAGCTGTTTTTT
TRBV7-9,TRBJ2-7,.,many,CASSLGEGGQYF,TGTGCCAGCAGCTTAGGGGAAGGGGGGCAGTACTTC
TRBV7-8,TRBJ2-1,TRBD2,many,CASSHSGARRGNEQFF,TGTGCCAGCAGCCATAGCGGGGCCAGGAGGGGCAATGAGCAGTTCTTC
TRBV20-1,TRBJ2-1,.,many,CSATGRKTYNEQFF,TGCAGTGCTACAGGGAGGAAGACCTACAATGAGCAGTTCTTC